This is a list of T cell receptor beta chains from one sample in a study of CD8+CD57+ T cells in acquired aplastic anemia. TCRdb passed the reads through MiXCR, listing each CDR3 protein once. The sample carries about 160,000 distinct CDR3 sequences, approximately 40% recorded once. Sequencing was done on a sample of sorted CD4+, CD8+, or CD8+CD57+ T cells (not recorded which) from PBMCs. The receptors were sampled from a human donor in good health. CDR3s include the opening cysteine and the closing phenylalanine or tryptophan.

TRBJ2-1 | TRBV5-1 | CASSYLLAGSSNNEQFF
TRBJ1-2 | TRBV9 | CASSEGRSPEYYGYTF
TRBJ2-7 | TRBV5-6 | CASSLTPPYEQYF
TRBJ2-7 | TRBV5-6 | CASSPAGGLTYEQYF
TRBJ1-6 | TRBV20-1 | CSADRDRFNSPLHF
TRBJ2-7 | TRBV2 | CASSELEGVSYEQYF
TRBJ2-5 | TRBV4-2 | CASSQVAHQETQYF
TRBJ1-3 | TRBV20-1 | CSAREGRGNTIYF
TRBJ2-4 | TRBV2 | CASSTQGLDIQYF
TRBJ1-1 | TRBV10-3 | CAISSTGADTEAFF
TRBJ1-5 | TRBV29-1 | CSVVGGYSNQPQHF
TRBJ2-3 | TRBV29-1 | CSVEVEGGRTDTQYF
TRBJ2-7 | TRBV24-1 | CATSDSTSGGYEQYF
TRBJ2-1 | TRBV15 | CATSSAPGDNEQFF
TRBJ2-2 | TRBV24-1 | CATSDPGQPANTGELFF
TRBJ1-2 | TRBV6-1 | CASRAAYYGYTF
TRBJ1-1 | TRBV7-9 | CASSLDGGPNTEAFF
TRBJ1-4 | TRBV12-3/TRBV12-4 | CASSLAGTVTNEKLFF
TRBJ2-7 | TRBV18 | CASSPSGTHGFEQYF
TRBJ2-5 | TRBV20-1 | CSALRGETQYF
TRBJ1-1 | TRBV9 | CASSVQQGGTEAFF
TRBJ2-1 | TRBV4-2 | CASRLLAGGYNEQFF
TRBJ2-3 | TRBV10-2 | CASMGGLTSDTQYF
TRBJ1-2 | TRBV29-1 | CSVEKEGWDGYTF
TRBJ2-7 | TRBV28 | CASSSHRGEWAYEQYF
TRBJ1-3 | TRBV7-2 | CASSLVQGVGGPIYF
TRBJ2-1 | TRBV28 | CASRLAGGSGNEQFF
TRBJ2-5 | TRBV29-1 | CSVEGLQWGQETQYF
TRBJ1-2 | TRBV12-3/TRBV12-4 | CASSATVLFYGYTF